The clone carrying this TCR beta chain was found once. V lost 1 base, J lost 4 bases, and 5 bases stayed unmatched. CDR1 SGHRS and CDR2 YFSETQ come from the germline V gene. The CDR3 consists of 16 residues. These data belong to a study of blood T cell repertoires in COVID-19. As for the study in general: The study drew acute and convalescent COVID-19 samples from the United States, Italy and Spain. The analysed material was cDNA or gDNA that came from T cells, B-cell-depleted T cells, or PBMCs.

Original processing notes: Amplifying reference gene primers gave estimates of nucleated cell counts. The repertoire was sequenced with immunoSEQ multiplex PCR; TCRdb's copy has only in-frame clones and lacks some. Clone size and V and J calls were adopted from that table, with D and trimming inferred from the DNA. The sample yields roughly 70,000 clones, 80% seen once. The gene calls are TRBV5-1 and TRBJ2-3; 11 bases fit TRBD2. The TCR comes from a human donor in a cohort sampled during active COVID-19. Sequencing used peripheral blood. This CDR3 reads CASSLPLAGGADTQYF. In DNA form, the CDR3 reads TGCGCCAGCAGCTTGCCCTTAGCGGGAGGGGCAGATACGCAGTATTTT. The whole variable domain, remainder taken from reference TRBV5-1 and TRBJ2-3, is KAGVTQTPRYLIKTRGQQVTLSCSPISGHRSVSWYQQTPGQGLQFLFEYFSETQRNKGNFPGRFSGRQFSNSRSEMNVSTLELGDSALYLCASSLPLAGGADTQYFGPGTRLTVL.